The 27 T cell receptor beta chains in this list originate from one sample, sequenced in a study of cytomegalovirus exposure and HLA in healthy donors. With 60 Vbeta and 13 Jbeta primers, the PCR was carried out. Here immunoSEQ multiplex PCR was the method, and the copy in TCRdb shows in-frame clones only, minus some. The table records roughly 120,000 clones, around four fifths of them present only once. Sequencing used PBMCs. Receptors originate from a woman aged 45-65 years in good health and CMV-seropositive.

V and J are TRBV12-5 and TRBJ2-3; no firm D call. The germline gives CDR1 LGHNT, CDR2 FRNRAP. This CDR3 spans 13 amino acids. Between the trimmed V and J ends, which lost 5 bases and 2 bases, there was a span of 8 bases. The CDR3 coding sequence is TGTGCTAGTGGTAAAGGAGACACAGATACGCAGTATTTT. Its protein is CASGKGDTDTQYF.

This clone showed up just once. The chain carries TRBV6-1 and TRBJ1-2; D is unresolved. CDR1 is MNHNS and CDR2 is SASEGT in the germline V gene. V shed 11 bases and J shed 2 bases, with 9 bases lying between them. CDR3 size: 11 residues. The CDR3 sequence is CAVRSNYGYTF. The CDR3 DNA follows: TGTGCCGTCCGGTCAAACTATGGCTACACCTTC.

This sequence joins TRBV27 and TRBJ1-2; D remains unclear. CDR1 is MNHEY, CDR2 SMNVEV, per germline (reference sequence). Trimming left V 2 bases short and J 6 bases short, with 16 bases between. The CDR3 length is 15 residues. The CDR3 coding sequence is TGTGCCAGCAGTTTAATCGGGGATTATAATCATGGCTACACCTTC. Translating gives CASSLIGDYNHGYTF.

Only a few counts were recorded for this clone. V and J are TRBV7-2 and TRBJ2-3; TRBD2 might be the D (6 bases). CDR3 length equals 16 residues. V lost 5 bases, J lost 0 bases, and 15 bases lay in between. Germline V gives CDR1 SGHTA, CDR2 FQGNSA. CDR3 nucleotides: TGTGCCAGCAGCCCCGGACTGGGGACTAGCACAGATACGCAGTATTTT. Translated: CASSPGLGTSTDTQYF.

The CDR3 nucleotides are TGTGCCAGTACCTTCAACACAGCGGACCATGGCTACACCTTC. It yields the protein CASTFNTADHGYTF. V gene TRBV19 combines with J gene TRBJ1-2; no reliable D call. V was cut by 7 bases and J by 6 bases, with 18 bases left in between. The CDR3 sequence is 14 residues long. CDR1 and CDR2 from the germline V gene are LNHDA and SQIVND (reference sequence).

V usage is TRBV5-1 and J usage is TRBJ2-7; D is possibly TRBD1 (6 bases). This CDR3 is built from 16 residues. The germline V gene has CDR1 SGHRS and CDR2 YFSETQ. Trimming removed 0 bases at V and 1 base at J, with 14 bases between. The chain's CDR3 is CASSLAGVVVSYEQYF. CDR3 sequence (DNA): TGCGCCAGCAGCTTGGCAGGGGTAGTAGTATCCTACGAGCAGTACTTC.

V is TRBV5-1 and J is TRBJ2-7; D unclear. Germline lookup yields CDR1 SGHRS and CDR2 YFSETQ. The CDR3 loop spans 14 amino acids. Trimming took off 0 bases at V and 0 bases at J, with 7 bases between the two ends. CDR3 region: CASSLDLNSYEQYF. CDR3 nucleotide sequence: TGCGCCAGCAGCTTGGACCTAAACTCCTACGAGCAGTACTTC.

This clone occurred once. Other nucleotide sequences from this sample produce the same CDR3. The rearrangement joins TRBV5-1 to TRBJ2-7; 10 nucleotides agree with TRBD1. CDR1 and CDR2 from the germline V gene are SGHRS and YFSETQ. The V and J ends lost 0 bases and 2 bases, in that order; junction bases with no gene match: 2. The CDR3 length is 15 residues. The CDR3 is CASSLGGTGAYEQYF. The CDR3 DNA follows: TGCGCCAGCAGCTTGGGGGGGACAGGGGCCTACGAGCAGTACTTC. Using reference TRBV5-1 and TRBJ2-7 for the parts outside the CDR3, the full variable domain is KAGVTQTPRYLIKTRGQQVTLSCSPISGHRSVSWYQQTPGQGLQFLFEYFSETQRNKGNFPGRFSGRQFSNSRSEMNVSTLELGDSALYLCASSLGGTGAYEQYFGPGTRLTVT.

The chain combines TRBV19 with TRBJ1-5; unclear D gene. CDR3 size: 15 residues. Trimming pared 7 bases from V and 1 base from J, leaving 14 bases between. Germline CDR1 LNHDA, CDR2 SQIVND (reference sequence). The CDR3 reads CASNPSLGSNQPQHF. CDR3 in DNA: TGTGCCAGTAATCCCTCCCTCGGGAGCAATCAGCCCCAGCATTTT.

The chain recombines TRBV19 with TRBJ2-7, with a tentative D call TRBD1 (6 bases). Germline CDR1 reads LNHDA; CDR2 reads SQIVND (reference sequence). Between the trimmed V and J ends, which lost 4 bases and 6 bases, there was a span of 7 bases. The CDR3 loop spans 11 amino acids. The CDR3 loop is CASSNRAEQYF. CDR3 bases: TGTGCCAGTAGTAACAGGGCCGAGCAGTACTTC.

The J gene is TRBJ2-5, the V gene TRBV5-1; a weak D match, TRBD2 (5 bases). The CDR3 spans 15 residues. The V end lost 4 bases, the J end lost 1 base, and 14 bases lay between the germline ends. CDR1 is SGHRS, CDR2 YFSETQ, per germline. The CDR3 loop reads CASSRRGSAQETQYF. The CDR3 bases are TGCGCCAGCAGCCGCCGGGGATCCGCCCAAGAGACCCAGTACTTC.

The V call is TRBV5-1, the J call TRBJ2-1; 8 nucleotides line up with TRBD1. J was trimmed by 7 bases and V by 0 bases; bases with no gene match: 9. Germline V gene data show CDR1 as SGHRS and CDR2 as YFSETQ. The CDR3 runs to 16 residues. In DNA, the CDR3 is TGCGCCAGCAGCTTGGGAATCCGGACAGGGTTAAATGAGCAGTTCTTC. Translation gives CASSLGIRTGLNEQFF.

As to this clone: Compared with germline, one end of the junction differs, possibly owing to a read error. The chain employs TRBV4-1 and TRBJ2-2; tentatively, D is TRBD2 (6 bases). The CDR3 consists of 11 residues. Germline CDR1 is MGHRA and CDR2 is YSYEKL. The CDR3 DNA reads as TGCGCCAGCAGCCAACCCCGGGAGCTGCTTTTT. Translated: CASSQPRELLF.

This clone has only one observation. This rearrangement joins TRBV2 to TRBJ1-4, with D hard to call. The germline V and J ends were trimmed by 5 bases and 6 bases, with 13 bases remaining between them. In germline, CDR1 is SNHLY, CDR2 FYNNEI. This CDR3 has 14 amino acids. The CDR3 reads CASSRDINDEKLFF. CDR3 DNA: TGTGCCAGCAGTCGAGACATCAATGATGAAAAACTGTTTTTT. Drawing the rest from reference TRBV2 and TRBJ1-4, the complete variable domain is EPEVTQTPSHQVTQMGQEVILRCVPISNHLYFYWYRQILGQKVEFLVSFYNNEISEKSEIFDDQFSVERPDGSNFTLKIRSTKLEDSAMYFCASSRDINDEKLFFGSGTQLSVL.

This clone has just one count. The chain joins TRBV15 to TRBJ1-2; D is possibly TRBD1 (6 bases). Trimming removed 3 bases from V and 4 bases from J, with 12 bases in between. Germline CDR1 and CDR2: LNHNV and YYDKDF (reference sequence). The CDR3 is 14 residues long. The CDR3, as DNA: TGTGCCACCAGCAGGGCCAGGGGTACCTATGGCTACACCTTC. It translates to CATSRARGTYGYTF.

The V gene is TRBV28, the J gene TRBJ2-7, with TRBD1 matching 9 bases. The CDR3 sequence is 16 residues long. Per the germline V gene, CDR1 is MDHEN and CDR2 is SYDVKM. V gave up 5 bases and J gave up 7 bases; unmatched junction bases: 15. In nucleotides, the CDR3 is TGTGCCAGCAGTCAAACAGGGGGCAAGGACTTCGGGGAGCAGTACTTC. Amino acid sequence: CASSQTGGKDFGEQYF.

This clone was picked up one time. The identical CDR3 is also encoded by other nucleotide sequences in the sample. CDR3 nucleotides: TGTGCCAGCTCACCGGGAGGGTCGGGGGGCAATCAGCCCCAGCATTTT. Its translation: CASSPGGSGGNQPQHF. This chain connects TRBV18 to TRBJ1-5; a possible D gene is TRBD1 (5 bases). The CDR3 has 16 residues. Trimming cost V 3 bases and J 2 bases, with 14 bases left between them. CDR1 is KGHSH and CDR2 is LQKENI in the germline V gene.

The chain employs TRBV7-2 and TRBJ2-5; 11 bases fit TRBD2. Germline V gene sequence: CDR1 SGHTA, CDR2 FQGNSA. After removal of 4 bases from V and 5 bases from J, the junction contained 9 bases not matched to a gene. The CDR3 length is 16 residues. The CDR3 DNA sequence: TGTGCCAGCAGCTCCCAACTAGCGGGAGTTGATGAGACCCAGTACTTC. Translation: CASSSQLAGVDETQYF.

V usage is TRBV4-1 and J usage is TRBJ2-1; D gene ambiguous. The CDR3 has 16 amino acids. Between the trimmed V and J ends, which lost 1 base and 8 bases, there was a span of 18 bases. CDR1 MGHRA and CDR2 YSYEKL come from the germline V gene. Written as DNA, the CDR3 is TGCGCCAGCAGCCAAGGGCGAGACTCTGGATTCGATGAGCAGTTCTTC. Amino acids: CASSQGRDSGFDEQFF.

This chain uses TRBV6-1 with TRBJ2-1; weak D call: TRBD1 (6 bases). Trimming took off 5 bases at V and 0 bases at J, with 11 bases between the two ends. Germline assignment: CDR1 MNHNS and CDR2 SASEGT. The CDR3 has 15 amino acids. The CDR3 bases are TGTGCCAGCAGTTCAGACAGGAGCTCCTACAATGAGCAGTTCTTC. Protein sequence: CASSSDRSSYNEQFF.

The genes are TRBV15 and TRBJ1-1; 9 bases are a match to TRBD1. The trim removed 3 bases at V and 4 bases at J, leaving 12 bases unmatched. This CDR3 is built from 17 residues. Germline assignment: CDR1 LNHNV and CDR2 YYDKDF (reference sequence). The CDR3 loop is CATSSLQGQGRITEAFF. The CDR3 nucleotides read TGTGCCACCAGCAGCCTCCAAGGACAGGGGAGGATCACTGAAGCTTTCTTT.

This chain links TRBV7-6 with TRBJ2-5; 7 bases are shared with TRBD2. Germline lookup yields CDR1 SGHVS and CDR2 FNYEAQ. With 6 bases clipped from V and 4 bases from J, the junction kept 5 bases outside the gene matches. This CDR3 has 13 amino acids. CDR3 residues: CASRPAGSETQYF. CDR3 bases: TGTGCCAGCAGACCAGCGGGGTCAGAGACCCAGTACTTC.

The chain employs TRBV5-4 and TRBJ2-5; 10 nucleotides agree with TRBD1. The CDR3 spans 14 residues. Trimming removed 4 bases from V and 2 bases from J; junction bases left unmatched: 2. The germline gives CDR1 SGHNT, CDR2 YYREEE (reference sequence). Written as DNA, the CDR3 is TGTGCCAGCAGCCAGGACAGGGGGCAAGAGACCCAGTACTTC. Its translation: CASSQDRGQETQYF. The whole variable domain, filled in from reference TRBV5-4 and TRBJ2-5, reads ETGVTQSPTHLIKTRGQQVTLRCSSQSGHNTVSWYQQALGQGPQFIFQYYREEENGRGNFPPRFSGLQFPNYSSELNVNALELDDSALYLCASSQDRGQETQYFGPGTRLLVL.

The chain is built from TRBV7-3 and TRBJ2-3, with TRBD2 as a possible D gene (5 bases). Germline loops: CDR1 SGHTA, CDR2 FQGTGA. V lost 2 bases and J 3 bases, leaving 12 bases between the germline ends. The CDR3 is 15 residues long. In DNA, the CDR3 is TGTGCCAGCAGCTTAGTGGGAGCCAGGACAGATACGCAGTATTTT. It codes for CASSLVGARTDTQYF.

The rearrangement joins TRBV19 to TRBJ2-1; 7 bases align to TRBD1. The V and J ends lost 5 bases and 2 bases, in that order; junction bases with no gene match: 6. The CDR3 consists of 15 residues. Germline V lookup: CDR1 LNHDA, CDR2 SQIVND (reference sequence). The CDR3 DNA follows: TGTGCCAGTAGTGCCTGGACAGGCCCCTACAATGAGCAGTTCTTC. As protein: CASSAWTGPYNEQFF.

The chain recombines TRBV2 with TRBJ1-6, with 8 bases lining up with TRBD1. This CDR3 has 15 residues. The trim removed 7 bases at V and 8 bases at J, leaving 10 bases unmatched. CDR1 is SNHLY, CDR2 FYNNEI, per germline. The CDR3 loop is CASTKRTGSDSPLHF. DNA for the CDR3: TGTGCCAGCACCAAAAGGACAGGGAGCGATTCACCCCTCCACTTT.

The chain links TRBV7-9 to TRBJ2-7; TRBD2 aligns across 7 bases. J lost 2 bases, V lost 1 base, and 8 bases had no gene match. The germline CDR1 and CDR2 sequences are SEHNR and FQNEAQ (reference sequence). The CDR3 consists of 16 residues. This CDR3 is CASSLGPAGLTYEQYF. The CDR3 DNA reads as TGTGCCAGCAGCTTAGGGCCAGCGGGGCTAACCTACGAGCAGTACTTC.